This T cell receptor (beta chain) was documented in a study of shared clonotypes between healthy human individuals. A note on this clone: Its cognate antigen is unknown.

This CDR3 region has 15 residues. Germline V gene data show CDR1 as SGDLS and CDR2 as YYNGEE. Trimming took 3 bases from V and 0 from J, leaving 12 bases between them. Per the authors' pipeline: Junction-only immunoSEQ data arrived without quality scores, meaning filtering differed. Sequenced by immunoSEQ multiplex PCR; TCRdb stores in-frame clones only, minus some. The V and J calls and clone size are taken from that table; D and trimming were inferred from the DNA. The sample contains hundreds of thousands of clones, about 95% of which appear only once. Study-wide points: It was observed that roughly 5.4% of naive CD4 clonotypes were shared across several donors. Rarefaction indicated that sorted-subset sequencing remained incomplete although depth was large.

Naive CD8 isolation took CD45RO-negative cells positively selected for CCR7 and excluded terminally differentiated effector memory CD45RA+ cells. The sample comprised naive CD8+ T cells sorted from blood. This receptor was obtained from a woman aged 25-40 years in good health. The V gene is TRBV9, the J gene TRBJ1-2, with D perhaps matching TRBD1 (6 bases). CDR3 loop: CASSGWTATNYGYTF. For the CDR3, the DNA is TGTGCCAGCAGCGGATGGACAGCGACTAACTATGGCTACACCTTC.